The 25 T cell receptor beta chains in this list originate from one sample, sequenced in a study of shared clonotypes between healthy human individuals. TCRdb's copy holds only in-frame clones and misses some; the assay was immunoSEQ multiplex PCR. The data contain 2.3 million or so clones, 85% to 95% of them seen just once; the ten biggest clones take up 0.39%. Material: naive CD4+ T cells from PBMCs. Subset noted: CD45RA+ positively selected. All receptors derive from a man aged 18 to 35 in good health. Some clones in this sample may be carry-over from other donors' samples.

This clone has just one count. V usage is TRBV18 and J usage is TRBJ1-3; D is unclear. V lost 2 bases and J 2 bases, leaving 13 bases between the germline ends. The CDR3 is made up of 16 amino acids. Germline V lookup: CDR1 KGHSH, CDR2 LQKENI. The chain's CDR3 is CASSPDSPFTGNTIYF. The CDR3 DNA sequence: TGTGCCAGCTCACCAGACTCCCCGTTCACTGGAAACACCATATATTTT.

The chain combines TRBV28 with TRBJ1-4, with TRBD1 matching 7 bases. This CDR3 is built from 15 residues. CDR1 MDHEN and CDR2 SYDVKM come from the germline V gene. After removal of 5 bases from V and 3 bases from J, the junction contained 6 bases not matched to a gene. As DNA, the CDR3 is TGTGCCAGCAGTCAAACAGGGGTGGCTAATGAAAAACTGTTTTTT. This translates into CASSQTGVANEKLFF.

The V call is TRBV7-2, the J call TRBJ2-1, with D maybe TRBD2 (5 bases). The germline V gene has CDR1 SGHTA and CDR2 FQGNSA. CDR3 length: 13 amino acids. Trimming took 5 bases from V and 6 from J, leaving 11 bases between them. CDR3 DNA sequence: TGTGCCAGCAGCGCAGGACTCAGCAATGAGCAGTTCTTC. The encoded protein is CASSAGLSNEQFF.

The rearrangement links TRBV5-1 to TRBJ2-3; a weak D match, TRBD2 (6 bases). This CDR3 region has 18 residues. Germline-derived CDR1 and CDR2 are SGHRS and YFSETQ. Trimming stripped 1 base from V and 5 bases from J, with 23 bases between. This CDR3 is CASSLLNSPGVGGDTQYF. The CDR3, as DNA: TGCGCCAGCAGCTTGTTGAATTCTCCGGGAGTAGGTGGAGATACGCAGTATTTT. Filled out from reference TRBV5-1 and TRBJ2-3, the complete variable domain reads KAGVTQTPRYLIKTRGQQVTLSCSPISGHRSVSWYQQTPGQGLQFLFEYFSETQRNKGNFPGRFSGRQFSNSRSEMNVSTLELGDSALYLCASSLLNSPGVGGDTQYFGPGTRLTVL.

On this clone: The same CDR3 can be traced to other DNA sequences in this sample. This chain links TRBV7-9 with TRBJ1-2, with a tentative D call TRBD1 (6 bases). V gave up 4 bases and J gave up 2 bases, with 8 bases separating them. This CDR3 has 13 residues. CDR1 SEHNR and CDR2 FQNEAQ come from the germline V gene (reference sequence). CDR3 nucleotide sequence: TGTGCCAGCAGCTCTCAGGGGAACTATGGCTACACCTTC. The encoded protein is CASSSQGNYGYTF.

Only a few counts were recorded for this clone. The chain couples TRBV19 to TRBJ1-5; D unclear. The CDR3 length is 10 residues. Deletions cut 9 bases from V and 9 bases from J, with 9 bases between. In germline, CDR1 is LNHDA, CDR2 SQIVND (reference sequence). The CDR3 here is CASSPAPQHF. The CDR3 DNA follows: TGTGCCAGCTCTCCGGCGCCCCAGCATTTT.

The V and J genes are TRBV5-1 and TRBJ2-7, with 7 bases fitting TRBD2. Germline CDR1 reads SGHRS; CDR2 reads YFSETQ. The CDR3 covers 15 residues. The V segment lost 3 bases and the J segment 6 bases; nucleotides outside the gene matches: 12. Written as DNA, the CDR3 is TGCGCCAGCAGCTGGGGACTACCAACGAAAGCCGAGCAGTACTTC. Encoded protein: CASSWGLPTKAEQYF.

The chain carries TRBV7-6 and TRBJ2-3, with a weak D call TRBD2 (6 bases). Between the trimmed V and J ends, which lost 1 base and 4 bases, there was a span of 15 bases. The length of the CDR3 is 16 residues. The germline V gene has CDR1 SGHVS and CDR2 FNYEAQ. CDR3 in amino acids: CASSLEGTGVPDTQYF. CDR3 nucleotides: TGTGCCAGCAGCTTAGAAGGGACGGGGGTCCCAGATACGCAGTATTTT.

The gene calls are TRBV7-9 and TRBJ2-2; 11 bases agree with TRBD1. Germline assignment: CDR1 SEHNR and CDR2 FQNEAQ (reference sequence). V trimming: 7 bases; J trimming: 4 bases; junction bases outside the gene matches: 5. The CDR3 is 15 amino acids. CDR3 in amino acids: CASTGQGASTGELFF. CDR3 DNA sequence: TGTGCCAGCACAGGACAGGGGGCCAGCACCGGGGAGCTGTTTTTT.

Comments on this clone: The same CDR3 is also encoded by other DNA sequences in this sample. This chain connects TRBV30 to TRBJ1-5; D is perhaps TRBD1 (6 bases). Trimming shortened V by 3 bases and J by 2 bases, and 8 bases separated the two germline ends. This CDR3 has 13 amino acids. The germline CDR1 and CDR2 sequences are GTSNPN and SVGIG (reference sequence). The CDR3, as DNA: TGTGCCTGGAGCGGGGGGCGCAATCAGCCCCAGCATTTT. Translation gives CAWSGGRNQPQHF.

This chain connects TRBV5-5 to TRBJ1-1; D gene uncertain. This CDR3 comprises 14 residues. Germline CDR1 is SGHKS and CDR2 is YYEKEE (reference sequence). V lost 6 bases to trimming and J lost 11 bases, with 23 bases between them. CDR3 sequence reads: CASNPSSGIDLAFF. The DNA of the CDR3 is TGTGCCAGCAACCCAAGTTCTGGGATTGATCTGGCTTTCTTT. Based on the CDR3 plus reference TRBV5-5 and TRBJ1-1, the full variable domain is DAGVTQSPTHLIKTRGQQVTLRCSPISGHKSVSWYQQVLGQGPQFIFQYYEKEERGRGNFPDRFSARQFPNYSSELNVNALLLGDSALYLCASNPSSGIDLAFFGQGTRLTVV.

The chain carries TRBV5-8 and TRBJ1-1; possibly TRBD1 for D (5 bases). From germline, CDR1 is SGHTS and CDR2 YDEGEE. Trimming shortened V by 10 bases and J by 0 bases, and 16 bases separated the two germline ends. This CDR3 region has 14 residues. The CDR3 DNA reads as TGTGCCTCGGGGGTGTTGGGAATGAACACTGAAGCTTTCTTT. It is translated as CASGVLGMNTEAFF.

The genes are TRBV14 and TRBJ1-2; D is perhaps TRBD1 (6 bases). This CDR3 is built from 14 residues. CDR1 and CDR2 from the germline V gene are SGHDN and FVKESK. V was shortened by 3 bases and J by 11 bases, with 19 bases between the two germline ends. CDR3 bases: TGTGCCAGCAGCCAGGCAGGGGCCTCTCTAGCGTACACCTTC. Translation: CASSQAGASLAYTF.

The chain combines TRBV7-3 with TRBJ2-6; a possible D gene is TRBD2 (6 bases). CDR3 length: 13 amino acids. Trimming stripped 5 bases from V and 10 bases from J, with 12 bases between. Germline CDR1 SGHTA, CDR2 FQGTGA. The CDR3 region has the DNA TGTGCCAGCAGCACTGGCGGGGTAAACGTCCTGACTTTC. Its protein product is CASSTGGVNVLTF.

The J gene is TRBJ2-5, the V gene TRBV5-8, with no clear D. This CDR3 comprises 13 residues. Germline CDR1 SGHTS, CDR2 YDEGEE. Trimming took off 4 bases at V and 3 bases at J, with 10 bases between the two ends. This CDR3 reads CASSTRTEETQYF. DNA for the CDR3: TGTGCCAGCAGCACCAGGACGGAAGAGACCCAGTACTTC.

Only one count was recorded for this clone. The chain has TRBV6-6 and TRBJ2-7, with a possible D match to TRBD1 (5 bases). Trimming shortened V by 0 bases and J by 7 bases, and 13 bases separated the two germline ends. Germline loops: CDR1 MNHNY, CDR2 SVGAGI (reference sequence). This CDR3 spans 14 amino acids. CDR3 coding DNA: TGTGCCAGCAGTTACTCCAGAGACAGACTTGAGCAGTACTTC. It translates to CASSYSRDRLEQYF.

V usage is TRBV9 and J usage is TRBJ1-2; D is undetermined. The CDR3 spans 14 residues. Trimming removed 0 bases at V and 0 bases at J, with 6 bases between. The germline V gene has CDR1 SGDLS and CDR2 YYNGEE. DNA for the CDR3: TGTGCCAGCAGCGTAGCAGGTCCTAACTATGGCTACACCTTC. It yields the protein CASSVAGPNYGYTF.

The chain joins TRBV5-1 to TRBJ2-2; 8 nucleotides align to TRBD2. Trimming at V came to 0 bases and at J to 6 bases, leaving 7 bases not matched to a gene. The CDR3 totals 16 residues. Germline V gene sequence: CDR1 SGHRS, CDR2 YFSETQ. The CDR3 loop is CASSLVITSGAGELFF. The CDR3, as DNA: TGCGCCAGCAGCTTGGTAATCACTAGCGGAGCCGGGGAGCTGTTTTTT.

This chain's CDR3 is CASSYSEGDSNQPQHF. The CDR3 DNA is TGTGCCAGCAGTTACTCGGAGGGGGATAGCAATCAGCCCCAGCATTTT. The chain recombines TRBV6-6 with TRBJ1-5; the D gene is possibly TRBD1 (6 bases). The V gene's germline CDR1 is MNHNY and CDR2 SVGAGI (reference sequence). This CDR3 has 16 residues. Trimming removed 0 bases at V and 0 bases at J, with 9 bases between.

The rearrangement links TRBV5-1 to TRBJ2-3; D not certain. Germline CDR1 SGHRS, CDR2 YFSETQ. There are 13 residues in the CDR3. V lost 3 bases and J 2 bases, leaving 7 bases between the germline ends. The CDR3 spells CASSYGHTDTQYF. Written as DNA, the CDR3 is TGCGCCAGCAGCTATGGGCACACAGATACGCAGTATTTT.

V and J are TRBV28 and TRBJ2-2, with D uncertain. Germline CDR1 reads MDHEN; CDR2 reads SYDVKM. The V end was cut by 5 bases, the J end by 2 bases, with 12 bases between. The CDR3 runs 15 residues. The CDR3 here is CASSTVSRNTGELFF. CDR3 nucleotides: TGTGCCAGCAGTACGGTTTCCCGTAACACCGGGGAGCTGTTTTTT.

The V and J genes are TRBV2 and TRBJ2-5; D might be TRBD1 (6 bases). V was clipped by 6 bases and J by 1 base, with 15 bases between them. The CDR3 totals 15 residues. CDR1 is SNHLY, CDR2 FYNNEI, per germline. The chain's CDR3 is CASRGTQGTQETQYF. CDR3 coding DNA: TGTGCCAGCAGAGGAACTCAGGGGACCCAAGAGACCCAGTACTTC.

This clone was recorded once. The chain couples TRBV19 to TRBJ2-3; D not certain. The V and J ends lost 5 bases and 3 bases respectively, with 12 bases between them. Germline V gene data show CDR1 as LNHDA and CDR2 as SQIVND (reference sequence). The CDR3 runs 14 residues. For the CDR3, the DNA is TGTGCCAGTAGTCTCTACAGAGGAACAGATACGCAGTATTTT. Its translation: CASSLYRGTDTQYF.

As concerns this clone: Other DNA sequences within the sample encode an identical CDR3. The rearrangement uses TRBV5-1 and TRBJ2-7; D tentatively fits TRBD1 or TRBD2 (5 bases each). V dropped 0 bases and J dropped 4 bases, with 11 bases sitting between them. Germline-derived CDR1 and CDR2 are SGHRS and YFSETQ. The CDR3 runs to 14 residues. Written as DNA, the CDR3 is TGCGCCAGCAGCTTGGGGACGGGACGGTACGAGCAGTACTTC. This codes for CASSLGTGRYEQYF.

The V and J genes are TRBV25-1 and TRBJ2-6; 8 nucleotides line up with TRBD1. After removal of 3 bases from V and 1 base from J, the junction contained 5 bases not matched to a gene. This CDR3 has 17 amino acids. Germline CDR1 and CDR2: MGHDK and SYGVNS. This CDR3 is CASSDDRGYSGANVLTF. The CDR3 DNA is TGTGCCAGCAGTGATGACAGGGGATATTCTGGGGCCAACGTCCTGACTTTC.